This record covers a single T cell receptor (beta chain). Its antigen is unknown. Ahead of sequencing, the ViraFEST assay grew antigen-specific CD4+ T cells using viral peptide pools. With approximately ten days of culture completed, CD4+ T cells were isolated. Cultures used roughly 2 million PBMC per well, approximately 9.6 IU/ml IL-2 and 10 ug/ml peptides. This entry belongs to a study of vaccination effects on CD4 cells after COVID-19. TCRdb keeps only in-frame clones here, not all; method: immunoSEQ multiplex PCR. The sample holds about 61,000 clones, 80% to 90% seen once. The source material was CD4+ T cells from PBMCs cultured with HCoV-229E spike peptides, sampled before COVID-19 vaccination. This clonotype was obtained from a human donor who received a COVID-19 vaccine.

The CDR3 loop reads CASSEAWNYEQYV. The CDR3 DNA sequence: TGTGCCAGCAGTGAAGCCTGGAACTACGAGCAGTACGTC. This sequence joins TRBV6-1 and TRBJ2-7; D gene unclear. Trimming left V 0 bases short and J 3 bases short, with 6 bases between. Germline V gene data show CDR1 as MNHNS and CDR2 as SASEGT. The CDR3 has 13 residues.